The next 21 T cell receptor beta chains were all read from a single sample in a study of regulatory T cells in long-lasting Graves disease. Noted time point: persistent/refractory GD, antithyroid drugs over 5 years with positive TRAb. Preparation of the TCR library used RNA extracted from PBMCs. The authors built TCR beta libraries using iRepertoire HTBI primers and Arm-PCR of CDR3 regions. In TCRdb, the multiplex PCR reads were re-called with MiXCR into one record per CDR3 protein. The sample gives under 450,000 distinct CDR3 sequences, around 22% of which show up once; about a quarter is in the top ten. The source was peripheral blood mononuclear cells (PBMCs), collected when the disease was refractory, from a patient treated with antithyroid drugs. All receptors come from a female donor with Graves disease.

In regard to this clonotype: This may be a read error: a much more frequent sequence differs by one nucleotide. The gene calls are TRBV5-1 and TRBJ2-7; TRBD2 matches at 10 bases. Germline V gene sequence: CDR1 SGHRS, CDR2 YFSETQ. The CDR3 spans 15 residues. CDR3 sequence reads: CAGSLLPSGSYEQYF. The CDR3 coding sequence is TGCGCCGGCAGCTTGCTACCTAGCGGGAGTTACGAGCAGTACTTC.

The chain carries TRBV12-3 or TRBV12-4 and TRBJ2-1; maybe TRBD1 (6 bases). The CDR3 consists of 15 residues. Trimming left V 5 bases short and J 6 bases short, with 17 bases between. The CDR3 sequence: CASSPRTVSGNEQFF. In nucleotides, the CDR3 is TGTGCCAGCAGTCCAAGGACAGTGTCAGGCAATGAGCAGTTCTTC.

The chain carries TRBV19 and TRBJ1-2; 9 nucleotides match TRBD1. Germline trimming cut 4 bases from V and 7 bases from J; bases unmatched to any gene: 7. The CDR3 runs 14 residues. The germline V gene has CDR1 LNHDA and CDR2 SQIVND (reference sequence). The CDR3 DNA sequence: TGTGCCAGTAGTACTGGACAGGGGATTGGTGGCTACACCTTC. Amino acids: CASSTGQGIGGYTF.

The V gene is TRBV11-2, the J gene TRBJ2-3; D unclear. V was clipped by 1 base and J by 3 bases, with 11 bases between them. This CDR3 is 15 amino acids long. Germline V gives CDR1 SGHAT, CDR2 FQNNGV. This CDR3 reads CASSLGILVTDTQYF. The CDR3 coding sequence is TGTGCCAGCAGCTTAGGGATCCTAGTGACAGATACGCAGTATTTT.

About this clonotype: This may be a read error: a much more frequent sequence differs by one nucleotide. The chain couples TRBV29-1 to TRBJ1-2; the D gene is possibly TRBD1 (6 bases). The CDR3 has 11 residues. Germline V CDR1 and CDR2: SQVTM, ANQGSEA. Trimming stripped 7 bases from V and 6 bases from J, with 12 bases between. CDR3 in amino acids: CSDGQGHGYTF. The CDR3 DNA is TGCAGCGACGGGCAGGGGCATGGCTACACCTTC. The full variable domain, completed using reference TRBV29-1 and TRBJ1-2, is SAVISQKPSRDICQRGTSLTIQCQVDSQVTMMFWYRQQPGQSLTLIATANQGSEATYESGFVIDKFPISRPNLTFSTLTVSNMSPEDSSIYLCSDGQGHGYTFGSGTRLTVV.

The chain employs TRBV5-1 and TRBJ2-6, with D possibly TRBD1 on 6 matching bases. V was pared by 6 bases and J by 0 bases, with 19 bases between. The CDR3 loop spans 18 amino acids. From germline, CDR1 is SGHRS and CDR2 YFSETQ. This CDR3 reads CASTQMGTSSSGANVLTF. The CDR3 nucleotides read TGCGCCAGCACACAAATGGGGACAAGCAGCTCTGGGGCCAACGTCCTGACTTTC.

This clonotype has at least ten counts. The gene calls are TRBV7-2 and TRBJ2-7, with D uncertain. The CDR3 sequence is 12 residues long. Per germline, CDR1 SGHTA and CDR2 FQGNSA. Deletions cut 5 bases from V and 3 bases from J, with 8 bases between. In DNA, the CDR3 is TGTGCCAGCAGCCGTCCCGGCTACGAGCAGTACTTC. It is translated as CASSRPGYEQYF.

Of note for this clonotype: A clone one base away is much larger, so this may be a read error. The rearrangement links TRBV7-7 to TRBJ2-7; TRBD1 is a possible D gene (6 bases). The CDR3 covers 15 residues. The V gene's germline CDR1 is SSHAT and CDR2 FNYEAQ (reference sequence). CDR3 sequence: CASSDAMDRNGEQYF. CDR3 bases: TGTGCTAGCAGCGATGCCATGGACAGAAACGGCGAGCAGTACTTC.

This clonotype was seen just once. Here the CDR3 reads CSGGDSPRLNYGYTF. The CDR3 DNA is TGCAGCGGGGGGGACAGTCCCCGTCTTAACTATGGCTACACCTTC. The chain carries TRBV29-1 and TRBJ1-2, with 7 bases matching TRBD1. In germline, CDR1 is SQVTM, CDR2 ANQGSEA. The CDR3 extends over 15 amino acids. Trimming took 7 bases from V and 1 from J; bases not matched to a gene: 12.

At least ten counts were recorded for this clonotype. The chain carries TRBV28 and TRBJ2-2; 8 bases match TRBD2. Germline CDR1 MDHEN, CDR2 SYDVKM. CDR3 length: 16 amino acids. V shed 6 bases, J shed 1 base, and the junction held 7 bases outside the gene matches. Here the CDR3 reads CASSRGGAGNTGELFF. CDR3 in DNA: TGTGCCAGCAGCCGGGGGGGAGCGGGGAACACCGGGGAGCTGTTTTTT.

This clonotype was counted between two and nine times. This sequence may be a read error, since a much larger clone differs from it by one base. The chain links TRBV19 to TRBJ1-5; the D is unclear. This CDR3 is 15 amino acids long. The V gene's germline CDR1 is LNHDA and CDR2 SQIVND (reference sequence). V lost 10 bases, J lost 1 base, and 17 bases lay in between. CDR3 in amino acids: CANIPGAGSNQPQHF. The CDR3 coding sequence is TGTGCCAATATCCCGGGAGCGGGCAGCAATCAGCCCCAGCATTTT.

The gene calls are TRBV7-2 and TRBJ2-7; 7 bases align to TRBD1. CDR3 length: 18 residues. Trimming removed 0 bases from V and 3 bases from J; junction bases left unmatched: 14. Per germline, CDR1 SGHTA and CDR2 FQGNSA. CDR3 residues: CASSLALPTGTELYEQYF. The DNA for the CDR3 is TGTGCCAGCAGCTTAGCCCTCCCGACCGGGACAGAGCTCTACGAGCAGTACTTC.

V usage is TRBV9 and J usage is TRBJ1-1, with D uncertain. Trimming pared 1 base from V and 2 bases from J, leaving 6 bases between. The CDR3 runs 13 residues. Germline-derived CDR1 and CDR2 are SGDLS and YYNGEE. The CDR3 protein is CASSVRSNTEAFF. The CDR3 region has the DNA TGTGCCAGCAGCGTAAGGAGTAACACTGAAGCTTTCTTT.

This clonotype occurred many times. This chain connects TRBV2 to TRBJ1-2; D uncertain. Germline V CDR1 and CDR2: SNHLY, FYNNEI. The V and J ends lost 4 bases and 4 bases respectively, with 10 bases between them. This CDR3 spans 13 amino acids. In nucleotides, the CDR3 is TGTGCCAGCAGTGTAAGGGTTACCTATGGCTACACCTTC. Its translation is CASSVRVTYGYTF.

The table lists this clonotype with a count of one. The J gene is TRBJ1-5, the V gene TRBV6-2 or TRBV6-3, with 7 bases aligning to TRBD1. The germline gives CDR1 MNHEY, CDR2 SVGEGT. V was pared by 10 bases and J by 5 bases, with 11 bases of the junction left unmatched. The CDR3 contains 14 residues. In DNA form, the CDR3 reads TGTGCCACCTCCTCGACAGGGAACTATCAGCCCCAGCATTTT. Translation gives CATSSTGNYQPQHF.

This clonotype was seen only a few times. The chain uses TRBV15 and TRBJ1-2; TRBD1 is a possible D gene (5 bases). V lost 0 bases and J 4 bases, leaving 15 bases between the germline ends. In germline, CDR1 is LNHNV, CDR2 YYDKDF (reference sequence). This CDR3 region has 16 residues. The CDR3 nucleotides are TGTGCCACCAGCAGAGATCTCCGGGACCTGAGCTATGGCTACACCTTC. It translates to CATSRDLRDLSYGYTF.

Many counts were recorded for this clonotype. Here the CDR3 reads CASSEWAVPEQYF. The CDR3 region has the DNA TGTGCCAGCAGTGAATGGGCTGTCCCCGAGCAGTACTTC. The gene calls are TRBV25-1 and TRBJ2-7; D gene ambiguous. The CDR3 is 13 amino acids. Germline V gene sequence: CDR1 MGHDK, CDR2 SYGVNS. V lost 1 base to trimming and J lost 6 bases, with 10 bases between them.

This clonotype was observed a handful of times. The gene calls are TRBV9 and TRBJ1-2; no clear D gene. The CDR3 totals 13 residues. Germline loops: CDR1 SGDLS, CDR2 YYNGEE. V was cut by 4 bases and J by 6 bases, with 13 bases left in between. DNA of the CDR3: TGTGCCAGCAGCCCCACCCCGGGAAATGGCTACACCTTC. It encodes CASSPTPGNGYTF.

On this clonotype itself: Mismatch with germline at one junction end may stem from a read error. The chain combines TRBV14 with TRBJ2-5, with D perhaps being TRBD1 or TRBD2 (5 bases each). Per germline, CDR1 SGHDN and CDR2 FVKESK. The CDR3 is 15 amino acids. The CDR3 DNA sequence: TGTGTCAGCAGCCATAAGGGACGGAACCAAGAGACCCAGTACTTC. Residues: CVSSHKGRNQETQYF.

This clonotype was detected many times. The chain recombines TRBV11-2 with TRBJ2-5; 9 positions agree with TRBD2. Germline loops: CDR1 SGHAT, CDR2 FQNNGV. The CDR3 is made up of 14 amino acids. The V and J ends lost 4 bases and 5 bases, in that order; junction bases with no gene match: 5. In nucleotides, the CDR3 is TGTGCCAGCAGCTCCATAGCGGGGGTGGAGACCCAGTACTTC. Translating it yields CASSSIAGVETQYF. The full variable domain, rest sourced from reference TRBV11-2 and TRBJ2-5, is EAGVAQSPRYKIIEKRQSVAFWCNPISGHATLYWYQQILGQGPKLLIQFQNNGVVDDSQLPKDRFSAERLKGVDSTLKIQPAKLEDSAVYLCASSSIAGVETQYFGPGTRLLVL.

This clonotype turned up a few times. Here the CDR3 reads CASSGSDHSYEQYF. The CDR3 DNA reads TGTGCCAGTAGTGGGTCAGATCATTCCTACGAGCAGTACTTC. V is TRBV19 and J is TRBJ2-7; D is uncertain. V lost 5 bases, J lost 1 base, and 12 bases lay in between. The CDR3 contains 14 residues. The germline V gene has CDR1 LNHDA and CDR2 SQIVND (reference sequence).